The 14 T cell receptor beta chains below come from one sample, sequenced in a study of identical twins. TCRdb passed the 5' RACE reads through MiXCR, listing each CDR3 protein once. This sample yields about 500,000 distinct CDR3 sequences, of which approximately 14% are seen a single time; approximately 1% belongs to the top ten. The same specimen was also included in a second study, on yellow fever vaccine responses in identical twins.

The sequenced sample was CD4+ T cells sorted from blood. These receptors were collected from a young woman in good health.

The chain recombines TRBV28 with TRBJ2-5, with 10 bases identical to TRBD2. The CDR3 loop spans 18 amino acids. Germline assignment: CDR1 MDHEN and CDR2 SYDVKM. The V segment lost 3 bases and the J segment 1 base; nucleotides outside the gene matches: 11. CDR3 sequence: CASSLARAPSGGQETQYF. CDR3 nucleotides: TGTGCCAGCAGTTTGGCAAGGGCACCTAGCGGGGGCCAAGAGACCCAGTACTTC.

The chain is built from TRBV24-1 and TRBJ2-4; D possibly uses TRBD1 or TRBD2 (6 bases each). The germline gives CDR1 KGHDR, CDR2 SFDVKD. The V end was cut by 0 bases, the J end by 3 bases, with 14 bases between. The CDR3 covers 17 residues. CDR3 protein: CATSDLIPGAVKNIQYF. As DNA, the CDR3 is TGTGCCACCAGTGATTTGATTCCGGGGGCGGTCAAAAACATTCAGTACTTC.

This clonotype came up a few times. The gene calls are TRBV3-1 and TRBJ2-3, with D possibly called TRBD1 or TRBD2 (5 bases each). CDR1 and CDR2 from the germline V gene are LGHDT and YNNKEL (reference sequence). CDR3 length: 17 residues. V was clipped by 2 bases and J by 1 base, with 16 bases between them. CDR3 DNA sequence: TGTGCCAGCAGCCAACGGCCCCCACGGGGCGGCACAGATACGCAGTATTTT. As protein: CASSQRPPRGGTDTQYF.

Concerning this clonotype itself: One end of the junction is discordant with germline, which a read error may explain. The chain is built from TRBV7-3 and TRBJ2-1; no firm D call. CDR3 size: 16 residues. The V gene's germline CDR1 is SGHTA and CDR2 FQGTGA. The CDR3 is CVSSSSPASSYNEQFF. As DNA, the CDR3 is TGTGTCAGCAGCTCGTCCCCCGCGAGCTCCTACAATGAGCAGTTCTTC.

Regarding this clonotype: At one boundary the junction diverges from the germline segment, which might be a read error. In DNA, the CDR3 is TGTGCTAGCAGCTTCGGACTAGCGGGAGAGACCCAGTACTTC. It specifies CASSFGLAGETQYF. This sequence joins TRBV7-7 and TRBJ2-5; the match to TRBD2 covers 11 bases. Looked up from germline, CDR1 is SSHAT and CDR2 is FNYEAQ (reference sequence). This CDR3 region has 14 residues.

J is TRBJ2-1 and V is TRBV28; 13 bases are shared with TRBD2. In germline, CDR1 is MDHEN, CDR2 SYDVKM. With 6 bases clipped from V and 6 bases from J, the junction kept 11 bases outside the gene matches. This CDR3 comprises 17 residues. This CDR3 is CASSPFGLAGDRNEQFF. The CDR3 nucleotides read TGTGCCAGCAGCCCATTCGGACTAGCGGGGGACCGCAATGAGCAGTTCTTC.

This chain links TRBV3-1 with TRBJ2-2, with TRBD2 as a possible D gene (6 bases). The CDR3 is 17 residues long. The germline gives CDR1 LGHDT, CDR2 YNNKEL (reference sequence). Deletions cut 1 base from V and 2 bases from J, with 14 bases between. As DNA, the CDR3 is TGTGCCAGCAGCCAAGTAGGGCTAGCGCTAAACACCGGGGAGCTGTTTTTT. It codes for CASSQVGLALNTGELFF.

Only a few counts were recorded for this clonotype. This rearrangement joins TRBV5-1 to TRBJ2-3; 10 bases line up with TRBD2. V was pared by 1 base and J by 4 bases, with 9 bases of the junction left unmatched. The CDR3 covers 17 residues. Germline CDR1 and CDR2: SGHRS and YFSETQ. In DNA, the CDR3 is TGCGCCAGCAGCTTGCAAGCTAGCGGGAGTTGGGCAGATACGCAGTATTTT. It yields the protein CASSLQASGSWADTQYF.

The chain couples TRBV6-2 or TRBV6-3 to TRBJ2-5, with 13 bases identical to TRBD2. This CDR3 has 17 residues. The trim removed 4 bases at V and 4 bases at J, leaving 9 bases unmatched. The V gene's germline CDR1 is MNHEY and CDR2 SVGEGT. The CDR3 DNA sequence: TGTGCCAGCAGTTCGACCCGACTAGCGGGAGGAGGAGAGACCCAGTACTTC. Encoded protein: CASSSTRLAGGGETQYF.

This clonotype was counted between two and nine times. The chain employs TRBV20-1 and TRBJ2-3; 12 bases agree with TRBD2. CDR3 length equals 17 residues. The germline V gene encodes CDR1 DFQATT and CDR2 SNEGSKA (reference sequence). J was trimmed by 3 bases and V by 0 bases; bases with no gene match: 7. This CDR3 reads CSARDFASGRVTDTQYF. CDR3 in DNA: TGCAGTGCTAGAGATTTCGCTAGCGGGAGGGTAACAGATACGCAGTATTTT.

This clonotype has a count of ten or more. The CDR3, as DNA: TGTGCCAGCAGCAAACAACCGAATAGTGTGAGCACAGATACGCAGTATTTT. Encoded protein: CASSKQPNSVSTDTQYF. The chain recombines TRBV21-1 with TRBJ2-3. TRBV21-1 counts as a pseudogene. The CDR3 has 17 amino acids.

In its sample, this clonotype was seen once. A clone one base away is much larger, so this may be a read error. The chain carries TRBV5-1 and TRBJ2-1, with 14 nucleotides matching TRBD2. The CDR3 extends over 18 amino acids. CDR1 is SGHRS and CDR2 is YFSETQ in the germline V gene. V gave up 2 bases and J gave up 6 bases; unmatched junction bases: 10. The CDR3 region is CASSFPTSGRAVPNEQFF. The CDR3 nucleotides are TGCGCCAGCAGCTTTCCGACTAGCGGGAGGGCAGTGCCCAATGAGCAGTTCTTC.

This clonotype was observed at least ten times. In nucleotides, the CDR3 is TGCGCCAGCAGCCAAGAACGCCTCGAGGCCGGGGAGCTGTTTTTT. It is translated as CASSQERLEAGELFF. The rearrangement uses TRBV4-1 and TRBJ2-2; D is ambiguous. This CDR3 contains 15 residues. V lost 0 bases and J 6 bases, leaving 11 bases between the germline ends. Germline CDR1 is MGHRA and CDR2 is YSYEKL.

This clonotype was observed many times. The chain joins TRBV7-2 to TRBJ2-1, with 7 positions matching TRBD2. From germline, CDR1 is SGHTA and CDR2 FQGNSA. V shed 1 base, J shed 7 bases, and the junction held 10 bases outside the gene matches. The CDR3 is 16 amino acids. The CDR3 DNA sequence: TGTGCCAGCAGCTTAGTCAATGGGGGGGGGAGGAATGAGCAGTTCTTC. It is translated as CASSLVNGGGRNEQFF.